These T cell receptor beta chains were read from a single sample in a study of T cell changes during pregnancy in multiple sclerosis. The method was immunoSEQ multiplex PCR; TCRdb's version includes in-frame clones alone and lacks a portion of them. The table includes 70,000 to 80,000 clones, 85% to 95% detected once. The sequences come from peripheral blood, collected in the first trimester of pregnancy. Source of these receptors: a female donor with multiple sclerosis, enrolled in a pregnancy study. The CDR3 runs from the conserved cysteine through the conserved F or W. A D gene is named only where the DNA matches it firmly. A row's size may be missing; if present it is once, few, many or a size class.

v_call	j_call	clone_size	d_call	cdr3_aa	cdr3_nt
TRBV12-5	TRBJ2-4	-	-	CASGLVGYSFLAKNIQYF	TGTGCTAGTGGTTTGGTGGGTTACAGCTTCCTAGCCAAAAACATTCAGTACTTC
TRBV5-4	TRBJ1-1	-	-	CASSSRGNTEAFF	TGTGCCAGCAGTTCCAGGGGGAACACTGAAGCTTTCTTT
TRBV7-6	TRBJ2-7	-	TRBD1	CASSYTGTGVYEQYF	TGTGCCAGCAGCTACACCGGGACAGGGGTCTACGAGCAGTACTTC
TRBV7-9	TRBJ1-1	-	-	CASSYRVAEAFF	TGTGCCAGCAGCTACAGGGTCGCTGAAGCTTTCTTT
TRBV4-1	TRBJ2-5	many	-	CASSQDPGSGETQYF	TGCGCCAGCAGCCAAGATCCGGGATCGGGGGAGACCCAGTACTTC
TRBV29-1	TRBJ2-1	-	-	CSVEEVAGSYNEQFF	TGCAGCGTTGAAGAGGTGGCGGGATCCTACAATGAGCAGTTCTTC
TRBV27	TRBJ2-5	once	TRBD2	CASSSLASGRDRGKTQYF	TGTGCCAGCAGTTCCCTGGCTAGCGGGAGGGACCGGGGGAAGACCCAGTACTTC
TRBV2	TRBJ1-5	-	TRBD1	CASSEGQGNYQPQHF	TGTGCCAGCAGTGAAGGACAGGGAAATTATCAGCCCCAGCATTTT
TRBV7-3	TRBJ2-1	-	-	CASSLRGSSYNEQFF	TGTGCCAGCAGCTTAAGAGGGAGCTCCTACAATGAGCAGTTCTTC
TRBV7-2	TRBJ2-7	-	-	CASSVFGTIDEQYF	TGTGCCAGCAGCGTCTTCGGGACAATCGACGAGCAGTACTTC
TRBV11-2	TRBJ2-7	-	TRBD1	CASSSIRRTGGSQAQYF	TGTGCCAGCAGCTCTATTAGGAGGACAGGGGGCTCTCAGGCGCAGTACTTC
TRBV4-1	TRBJ1-4	once	-	CASSPGGATNEKLFF	TGCGCCAGCAGCCCAGGAGGGGCAACTAATGAAAAACTGTTTTTT
TRBV10-1	TRBJ1-2	-	TRBD1	CASSRGQGYGYTF	TGCGCCAGCAGTCGGGGACAGGGGTATGGCTACACCTTC
TRBV19	TRBJ2-5	once	-	CASSGARAQERTQYF	TGTGCCAGTAGTGGGGCCAGGGCACAGGAGAGGACCCAGTACTTC
TRBV29-1	TRBJ2-3	once	TRBD2	CSAYITSGRWGTDTQYF	TGCAGCGCTTATATTACTAGCGGGAGGTGGGGGACAGATACGCAGTATTTT
TRBV30	TRBJ2-7	few	TRBD2	CAWSGLADSYEQYF	TGTGCCTGGAGCGGACTAGCGGACTCCTACGAGCAGTACTTC
TRBV9	TRBJ1-3	-	-	CARPRLGGNSGNTIYF	TGTGCCAGACCCAGACTGGGGGGGAACTCTGGAAACACCATATATTTT
TRBV7-2	TRBJ1-1	-	TRBD1	CASSAGQGADTEAFF	TGTGCCAGCAGCGCAGGACAGGGGGCGGACACTGAAGCTTTCTTT
TRBV18	TRBJ2-1	once	-	CASSPFQGIPFF	TGTGCCAGCTCACCTTTTCAGGGGATCCCGTTCTTC
TRBV29-1	TRBJ2-7	once	TRBD2	CSVEEGGGYEQYF	TGCAGCGTTGAAGAGGGGGGGGGCTACGAGCAGTACTTC
TRBV29-1	TRBJ2-2	-	-	CSVDHRTGELFF	TGCAGCGTTGATCACAGGACCGGGGAGCTGTTTTTT
TRBV7-6	TRBJ1-2	once	-	CASSFLSRQNYGYTF	TGTGCCAGCAGCTTTTTATCTCGACAGAACTATGGCTACACCTTC
TRBV28	TRBJ1-3	-	TRBD1	CASSSQGAGNTIYF	TGTGCCAGCAGTTCACAGGGGGCTGGAAACACCATATATTTT
TRBV27	TRBJ2-5	-	TRBD1	CASSLSGRGRQETQYF	TGTGCCAGCAGTTTATCAGGCAGGGGGCGCCAAGAGACCCAGTACTTC
TRBV9	TRBJ2-2	-	-	CASSAEKANTGELFF	TGTGCCAGCAGCGCCGAGAAAGCGAACACCGGGGAGCTGTTTTTT
TRBV18	TRBJ1-5	-	-	CASSPPGVAANQPQHF	TGTGCCAGCTCACCACCGGGGGTAGCGGCTAATCAGCCCCAGCATTTT
TRBV7-2	TRBJ2-2	-	TRBD1	CASSTGQGRTGELFF	TGTGCCAGCAGCACCGGACAGGGGAGGACCGGGGAGCTGTTTTTT
TRBV10-3	TRBJ1-2	-	TRBD1	CATLRGPLDITYGYTF	TGTGCCACCTTAAGGGGGCCCTTAGATATCACCTATGGCTACACCTTC
TRBV7-9	TRBJ2-7	-	TRBD2	CASSRSGMDPYEQYF	TGTGCCAGCAGCCGTAGCGGGATGGATCCCTACGAGCAGTACTTC
TRBV27	TRBJ1-1	-	-	CASRIQGSTEAFF	TGTGCCAGCAGGATTCAGGGGAGCACTGAAGCTTTCTTT
TRBV2	TRBJ2-5	once	TRBD1	CASSDGGQGQETQYF	TGTGCCAGCAGTGATGGAGGACAGGGCCAAGAGACCCAGTACTTC
TRBV4-2	TRBJ2-1	-	-	CASSHRLDEQFF	TGTGCCAGCAGCCACCGACTAGATGAGCAGTTCTTC
TRBV15	TRBJ2-5	-	-	CATSSSGVKDQYF	TGTGCCACCAGCAGTTCAGGGGTAAAGGACCAGTACTTC
TRBV18	TRBJ2-6	few	-	CASSLSSPGSISGANVLTF	TGTGCCAGCTCACTATCGTCCCCGGGATCTATTTCTGGGGCCAACGTCCTGACTTTC
TRBV14	TRBJ2-7	-	TRBD2	CASSPNSGSQDEQYF	TGTGCCAGCAGCCCCAATAGCGGGAGTCAGGACGAGCAGTACTTC
TRBV15	TRBJ2-6	-	-	CATSRVGGGGSGANVLTF	TGTGCCACCAGCAGAGTCGGAGGGGGGGGCTCTGGGGCCAACGTCCTGACTTTC
TRBV7-8	TRBJ2-7	-	TRBD1	CASSLEGQGVAYEQYF	TGTGCCAGCAGCTTAGAGGGCCAGGGGGTAGCCTACGAGCAGTACTTC
TRBV4-3	TRBJ2-1	-	TRBD2	CASSQDLAGGRNEQFF	TGCGCCAGCAGCCAAGATCTGGCGGGGGGGCGCAATGAGCAGTTCTTC
TRBV18	TRBJ2-7	-	-	CASSPRGQGAYEQYF	TGTGCCAGCTCTCCACGGGGGCAGGGGGCCTACGAGCAGTACTTC
TRBV6-5	TRBJ1-1	-	-	CASIDPGLTEAFF	TGTGCCAGCATCGATCCTGGGCTCACTGAAGCTTTCTTT
TRBV2	TRBJ2-5	-	TRBD1	CASRGGRETQYF	TGTGCCAGCAGAGGGGGCCGGGAGACCCAGTACTTC
TRBV9	TRBJ1-1	-	-	CASSYGSNTEAFF	TGTGCCAGCAGTTACGGGTCGAACACTGAAGCTTTCTTT
TRBV5-1	TRBJ2-2	-	TRBD1	CASSDRGSDTGELFF	TGCGCCAGCAGCGACAGGGGTTCGGACACCGGGGAGCTGTTTTTT
TRBV7-3	TRBJ2-5	-	-	CASSPGRGETQYF	TGTGCCAGCAGCCCCGGGAGAGGGGAGACCCAGTACTTC
TRBV7-2	TRBJ1-6	-	TRBD1	CASSGLDRENSPLHF	TGTGCCAGCAGCGGATTGGACAGGGAAAATTCACCCCTCCACTTT
TRBV7-2	TRBJ1-5	-	-	CASSLDGVGQPQHF	TGTGCCAGCAGCTTAGACGGGGTGGGTCAGCCCCAGCATTTT
TRBV7-2	TRBJ1-2	-	-	CASSRDRTHYGYTF	TGTGCCAGCAGCAGAGACAGGACTCACTATGGCTACACCTTC